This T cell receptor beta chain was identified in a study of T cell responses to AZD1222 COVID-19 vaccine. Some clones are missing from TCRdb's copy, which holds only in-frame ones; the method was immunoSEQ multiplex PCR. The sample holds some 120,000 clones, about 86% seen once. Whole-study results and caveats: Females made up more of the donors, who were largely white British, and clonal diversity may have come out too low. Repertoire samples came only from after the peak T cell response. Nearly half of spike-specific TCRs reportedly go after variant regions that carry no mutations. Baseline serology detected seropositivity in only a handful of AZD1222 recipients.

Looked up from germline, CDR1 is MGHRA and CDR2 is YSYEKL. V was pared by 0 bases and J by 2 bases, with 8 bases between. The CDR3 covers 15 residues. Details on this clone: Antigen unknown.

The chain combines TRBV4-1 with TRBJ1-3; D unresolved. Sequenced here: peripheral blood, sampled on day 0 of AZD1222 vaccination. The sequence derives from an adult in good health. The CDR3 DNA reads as TGCGCCAGCAGCCAAGATGAAGGGACTGGAAACACCATATATTTT. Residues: CASSQDEGTGNTIYF.